A single sample is the source of the 24 T cell receptor beta chains below, sequenced in a study of T cells in women clearing cervical HPV infection (dated by TCRdb to the late 2010s). Library creation used the immunoSEQ multiplex PCR assay. TCRdb's version of the immuneACCESS table is confined to in-frame rearrangements and falls short of the full clone set. An unresolved V gene accounts for under half of the shortfall where checked; the remainder is of unknown origin. The table for this sample lists under 50,000 clones. The top ten hold 0.95% to 1% of the sample. The specimen sequenced was blood buffy coat. These receptors were obtained from a woman aged 18 to 75 with a cervical HPV16 infection that either progressed to CIN3+ or cleared (not recorded which).

Of note for this clone: The read halts 3 residues ahead of the CDR3 end, with the missing end drawn from the germline J gene. This chain joins TRBV12-3 or TRBV12-4 and TRBJ2-7; D is possibly TRBD1 or TRBD2 (6 bases each). V gave up 6 bases and J gave up 2 bases, with 14 bases separating them. This CDR3 is built from 14 residues. The CDR3 DNA, read in part, is TGTGCCAGCAGGGTACAGGGAGGTCCCTACGAG. Translating gives CASRVQGGPYE. The whole CDR3 protein is CASRVQGGPYEQYF.

Regarding this clone: Sequencing ends 3 residues short of the CDR3 end; the germline J gene provides the rest. The chain recombines TRBV19 with TRBJ2-2, with a weak D call TRBD1 (5 bases). CDR3 length equals 13 residues. CDR1 and CDR2 (germline): LNHDA, SQIVND (reference sequence). The part of the CDR3 DNA that was read is TGTGCCAGTAGTGTAGCCGAAGGGGAAAAG. Protein sequence: CASSVAEGEK. The whole CDR3 sequence is CASSVAEGEKLFF. The full variable domain, with the rest looked up from reference TRBV19 and TRBJ2-2, is DGGITQSPKYLFRKEGQNVTLSCEQNLNHDAMYWYRQDPGQGLRLIYYSQIVNDFQKGDIAEGYSVSREKKESFPLTVTSAQKNPTAFYLCASSVAEGEKLFFGEGSRLTVL.

On this clone: The CDR3 goes on 3 residues after the read ends, and that part is filled in from the germline J gene. The rearrangement joins TRBV2 to TRBJ2-3; TRBD2 matches 8 bases. The CDR3 covers 14 residues. Germline trimming cut 6 bases from V and 3 bases from J; bases unmatched to any gene: 5. CDR1 is SNHLY, CDR2 FYNNEI, per germline. The DNA read from the CDR3 is TGTGCCAGCAGCAGACTAGCGTGGACAGATACG. Translating it yields CASSRLAWTDT. The entire CDR3 protein reads CASSRLAWTDTQYF. Full variable domain (rest looked up from reference TRBV2 and TRBJ2-3): EPEVTQTPSHQVTQMGQEVILRCVPISNHLYFYWYRQILGQKVEFLVSFYNNEISEKSEIFDDQFSVERPDGSNFTLKIRSTKLEDSAMYFCASSRLAWTDTQYFGPGTRLTVL.

A remark on this clone: The read is 3 residues too short to cover the CDR3 end, so that end is filled in from the germline J gene. The V and J genes are TRBV4-1 and TRBJ1-1, with TRBD1 matching 12 bases. Germline lookup yields CDR1 MGHRA and CDR2 YSYEKL. CDR3 length equals 18 residues. The V segment lost 4 bases and the J segment 3 bases; nucleotides outside the gene matches: 12. CDR3 DNA (partial): TGCGCCAGCAGCCCTGAAGGTGGGACAGGGGGCTTGGACACTGAA. Protein product: CASSPEGGTGGLDTE. The entire CDR3 protein reads CASSPEGGTGGLDTEAFF.

CDR3 sequence: CASSQTREKLFF. The sequenced part of the CDR3 DNA is TGTGCCAGCAGCCAGACACGGGAAAAA. The chain recombines TRBV5-5 with TRBJ1-4; D not resolved. The read ends 3 residues before the CDR3 terminus; that terminus is restored from the germline J gene. Trimming took off 4 bases at V and 8 bases at J, with 9 bases between the two ends. The CDR3 totals 12 residues. Germline loops: CDR1 SGHKS, CDR2 YYEKEE (reference sequence).

About this clone: The read gets to within 3 residues of the CDR3 end, and the germline J gene fills in the rest. This sequence joins TRBV6-2 or TRBV6-3 and TRBJ2-3, with TRBD1 as a possible D gene (5 bases). The length of the CDR3 is 13 residues. Trimming shortened V by 7 bases and J by 0 bases, and 8 bases separated the two germline ends. Germline CDR1 is MNHEY and CDR2 is SVGEGT. The covered CDR3 bases are TGTGCCAGCACAGGGTTTAGCACAGATACG. Encoded protein: CASTGFSTDT. The CDR3 in full is CASTGFSTDTQYF.

Comments on this clone: The read terminates 3 residues ahead of where the CDR3 ends, so the germline J gene completes it. V usage is TRBV19 and J usage is TRBJ2-4, with TRBD2 matching 7 bases. Germline CDR1 is LNHDA and CDR2 is SQIVND (reference sequence). This CDR3 is built from 12 residues. CDR3 DNA (partial): TGTGCCAGTAGCGGGGGGAACTATGGT. It specifies CASSGGNYG. The entire CDR3 is CASSGGNYGQYF.

Turning to this clone: The read gets to within 3 residues of the CDR3 end, and the germline J gene fills in the rest. The chain couples TRBV5-6 to TRBJ2-7, with D perhaps matching TRBD1 (6 bases). Germline loops: CDR1 SGHDT, CDR2 YYEEEE. With 3 bases removed from V and 6 bases from J, the gap between germline ends came to 13 bases. CDR3 length: 13 amino acids. The CDR3: CASSSGQLLEQYF. The sequenced CDR3 bases are TGTGCCAGCAGCTCCGGACAGCTACTCGAG.

Points on this clone: The read terminates 3 residues ahead of where the CDR3 ends, so the germline J gene completes it. The chain uses TRBV11-2 and TRBJ2-7; the D is unclear. The CDR3 is 12 amino acids. Germline V CDR1 and CDR2: SGHAT, FQNNGV. V was clipped by 3 bases and J by 0 bases, with 3 bases between them. The CDR3 is CASSFNSYEQYF. CDR3 DNA, as far as it was read: TGTGCCAGCAGCTTTAACTCCTACGAG. Variable domain in full (rest from reference TRBV11-2 and TRBJ2-7): EAGVAQSPRYKIIEKRQSVAFWCNPISGHATLYWYQQILGQGPKLLIQFQNNGVVDDSQLPKDRFSAERLKGVDSTLKIQPAKLEDSAVYLCASSFNSYEQYFGPGTRLTVT.

Of note for this clone: The read comes to an end 3 residues before the CDR3 does, leaving the germline J gene to fill in the end. This sequence joins TRBV2 and TRBJ2-7, with D perhaps matching TRBD1 (5 bases). Between the trimmed V and J ends, which lost 5 bases and 3 bases, there was a span of 8 bases. Germline values: CDR1 SNHLY, CDR2 FYNNEI. CDR3 length: 12 amino acids. CDR3 bases read: TGTGCCAGCAGTCTCGACAGCTACGAG. It encodes CASSLDSYE. The entire CDR3 protein reads CASSLDSYEQYF.

Notes on this clone: The read terminates 3 residues ahead of where the CDR3 ends, so the germline J gene completes it. The rearrangement joins TRBV10-3 to TRBJ2-7; D possibly corresponds to TRBD2 (7 bases). V dropped 0 bases and J dropped 3 bases, with 9 bases sitting between them. The CDR3 runs to 14 residues. Germline CDR1 ENHRY, CDR2 SYGVKD. The sequenced part of the CDR3 DNA is TGTGCCATCAGTGAGTCGGGGGGGCACTACGAG. This sequence encodes CAISESGGHYE. The whole CDR3 is CAISESGGHYEQYF.

With respect to this clone: Read data end 3 residues before the CDR3 end; the end is taken from the germline J gene. This sequence joins TRBV6-2 or TRBV6-3 and TRBJ2-1, with D maybe TRBD1 (6 bases). Germline loops: CDR1 MNHEY, CDR2 SVGEGT. V lost 8 bases to trimming and J lost 2 bases, with 16 bases between them. The CDR3 has 15 amino acids. CDR3 DNA, as far as it was read: TGTGCCAGCTGGGGGCCAACCCCTACCTACAATGAG. This translates into CASWGPTPTYNE. The whole CDR3 protein reads CASWGPTPTYNEQFF.

On this clone: With the read ending 3 residues before the CDR3 end, the germline J gene is used to fill in that end. The chain has TRBV5-1 and TRBJ2-3; 10 positions agree with TRBD2. This CDR3 has 15 residues. CDR1 is SGHRS, CDR2 YFSETQ, per germline. V dropped 4 bases and J dropped 5; count of bases not matched to a gene: 7. CDR3 DNA (partial): TGCGCCAGCAGCCTAGCGGGGGAAGGACAAGATACG. Protein product: CASSLAGEGQDT. The whole CDR3 sequence reads CASSLAGEGQDTQYF.

A remark on this clone: With the read ending 3 residues before the CDR3 end, the germline J gene is used to fill in that end. The chain joins TRBV7-6 to TRBJ2-7, with 8 bases matching TRBD1. The CDR3 contains 15 residues. V lost 5 bases to trimming and J lost 3 bases; unmatched junction nucleotides: 9. Germline CDR1 is SGHVS and CDR2 is FNYEAQ. CDR3 protein: CASSTQQGGGYEQYF. Partial CDR3 DNA: TGTGCCAGCAGCACTCAACAGGGGGGTGGCTACGAG.

For this clone: Read data end 3 residues before the CDR3 end; the end is taken from the germline J gene. This sequence joins TRBV5-4 and TRBJ2-5, with D possibly being TRBD1 (5 bases). Germline V gene sequence: CDR1 SGHNT, CDR2 YYREEE (reference sequence). Trimming removed 4 bases from V and 5 bases from J, with 18 bases in between. The CDR3 loop spans 15 amino acids. The covered CDR3 bases are TGTGCCAGCAGCGAGGATTCAGGGCTCCGGGAGACC. This encodes CASSEDSGLRET. The CDR3 in its entirety is CASSEDSGLRETQYF.

The CDR3 bases that were read are TGCAGTGCTAGAGGGGTCCCGGGACTAGCGGGGGGTACGCCAGATACG. Translated: CSARGVPGLAGGTPDT. The entire CDR3 reads CSARGVPGLAGGTPDTQYF. The chain recombines TRBV20-1 with TRBJ2-3, with TRBD2 matching 15 bases. Read data end 3 residues before the CDR3 end; the end is taken from the germline J gene. CDR1 and CDR2 (germline): DFQATT, SNEGSKA (reference sequence). V shed 1 base, J shed 4 bases, and the junction held 12 bases outside the gene matches. The length of the CDR3 is 19 residues.

As concerns this clone: The read halts 3 residues ahead of the CDR3 end, with the missing end drawn from the germline J gene. V is TRBV7-9 and J is TRBJ2-7, with a weak D call TRBD1 (5 bases). The CDR3 is 15 amino acids. The V end lost 5 bases, the J end lost 3 bases, and 17 bases lay between the germline ends. CDR1 is SEHNR and CDR2 is FQNEAQ in the germline V gene (reference sequence). The CDR3 loop is CASSQRAGNYYEQYF. The sequenced part of the CDR3 DNA is TGTGCCAGCAGCCAAAGGGCAGGGAACTACTACGAG. The full variable domain, completed using reference TRBV7-9 and TRBJ2-7, is DTGVSQNPRHKITKRGQNVTFRCDPISEHNRLYWYRQTLGQGPEFLTYFQNEAQLEKSRLLSDRFSAERPKGSFSTLEIQRTEQGDSAMYLCASSQRAGNYYEQYFGPGTRLTVT.

Concerning this clone: The read comes to an end 3 residues before the CDR3 does, leaving the germline J gene to fill in the end. This chain links TRBV12-3 or TRBV12-4 with TRBJ2-7, with TRBD2 matching 9 bases. V trimming: 3 bases; J trimming: 1 base; junction bases outside the gene matches: 4. This CDR3 contains 15 residues. CDR3 residues: CASSFSTSGSYEQYF. CDR3 DNA (partial): TGTGCCAGCAGTTTCTCGACTAGCGGATCCTACGAG.

For this clone: The read comes to an end 3 residues before the CDR3 does, leaving the germline J gene to fill in the end. The chain uses TRBV2 and TRBJ1-1; D may be TRBD1 (5 bases). Trimming shortened V by 6 bases and J by 1 base, and 9 bases separated the two germline ends. CDR3 length equals 13 residues. Germline lookup yields CDR1 SNHLY and CDR2 FYNNEI. The sequenced part of the CDR3 DNA is TGTGCCAGCAGGAGGGGAACGAACACTGAA. Translating it yields CASRRGTNTE. The full-length CDR3 reads as CASRRGTNTEAFF.

On this clone: The CDR3 end falls 3 residues outside the read, so it is completed with the germline J gene. The rearrangement links TRBV28 to TRBJ1-2, with 8 bases lining up with TRBD1. CDR3 size: 12 residues. Trimming took 7 bases from V and 7 from J; bases not matched to a gene: 5. Germline V gives CDR1 MDHEN, CDR2 SYDVKM. CDR3 amino acids: CASKDRVTGYTF. The CDR3 DNA, read in part, is TGTGCCAGCAAGGACAGGGTAACTGGC.

Notes on this clone: The read terminates 3 residues ahead of where the CDR3 ends, so the germline J gene completes it. This chain connects TRBV20-1 to TRBJ1-2; D remains unclear. V lost 5 bases, J lost 7 bases, and 20 bases lay in between. Germline V gives CDR1 DFQATT, CDR2 SNEGSKA (reference sequence). CDR3 length: 14 amino acids. Here the CDR3 reads CSAAPPGLASGYTF. The part of the CDR3 DNA that was read is TGCAGTGCTGCCCCTCCGGGTCTGGCGAGTGGC.

Comments on this clone: The CDR3 end falls 3 residues outside the read, so it is completed with the germline J gene. The rearrangement links TRBV5-1 to TRBJ1-3, with 7 bases lining up with TRBD1. J gave up 4 bases and V 3 bases, and 4 bases lay outside the gene matches. The CDR3 sequence is 14 residues long. The germline V gene has CDR1 SGHRS and CDR2 YFSETQ. CDR3: CASSSQGGGNTIYF. The DNA read from the CDR3 is TGCGCCAGCAGCTCCCAGGGGGGAGGAAACACC. Looking up the rest from reference TRBV5-1 and TRBJ1-3 gives the full variable domain: KAGVTQTPRYLIKTRGQQVTLSCSPISGHRSVSWYQQTPGQGLQFLFEYFSETQRNKGNFPGRFSGRQFSNSRSEMNVSTLELGDSALYLCASSSQGGGNTIYFGEGSWLTVV.

Notes on this clone: The sequence runs out 3 residues before the end of the CDR3; the remainder is reconstructed from the germline J gene. The chain employs TRBV20-1 and TRBJ1-2; D is undetermined. The CDR3 runs to 12 residues. Germline V CDR1 and CDR2: DFQATT, SNEGSKA (reference sequence). V dropped 0 bases and J dropped 7 bases, with 9 bases sitting between them. The CDR3 sequence is CSARETLGGYTF. The sequenced part of the CDR3 DNA is TGCAGTGCTAGAGAGACTCTTGGTGGC.

Turning to this clone: At one of its ends the junction is not consistent with the germline gene, which may arise from a read error. CDR3 DNA (partial): TGTGCTAGCAGCTTAGTAGCGGGGGCCGGGGATACG. Amino acid sequence: CASSLVAGAGDT. The whole CDR3 region reads CASSLVAGAGDTQYF. This chain joins TRBV7-7 and TRBJ2-3, with 9 bases that match TRBD2. The missing CDR3 end, 3 residues past where the read stops, is filled in from the germline J gene. This CDR3 spans 15 amino acids. Germline CDR1 reads SSHAT; CDR2 reads FNYEAQ (reference sequence).